Each of the 21 T cell receptor beta chains below was sequenced from the same sample in a study of T cell responses to AZD1222 COVID-19 vaccine (dated by TCRdb to the early 2020s). The time point label for this specimen denotes: baseline before first vaccination. The library was built by means of the immunoSEQ multiplex PCR assay. TCRdb obtained this table from immuneACCESS and retained in-frame rearrangements with V and J assigned. These tables miss some clones; where compared with another copy, unresolved V genes account for less than half of the shortfall, and the remainder is unexplained. The sample table records approximately 130,000 clones; nearly 95% of these occur just once. The ten top clones hold around 0.91% of the sample. This specimen consisted of peripheral blood, obtained on day 0 of AZD1222 vaccination. These receptors were obtained from an adult in good health.

The gene calls are TRBV7-9 and TRBJ2-6; a possible D gene is TRBD1 (5 bases). V was pared by 3 bases and J by 1 base, with 7 bases between. This CDR3 has 15 residues. CDR1 SEHNR and CDR2 FQNEAQ come from the germline V gene (reference sequence). The DNA for the CDR3 is TGTGCCAGCAGCTTCAGGGTATCTGGGGCCAACGTCCTGACTTTC. The encoded protein is CASSFRVSGANVLTF.

The chain links TRBV4-1 to TRBJ1-1, with no clear D. Trimming pared 4 bases from V and 3 bases from J, leaving 12 bases between. This CDR3 has 14 amino acids. CDR1 MGHRA and CDR2 YSYEKL come from the germline V gene. The CDR3 region is CASSPEAAYTEAFF. CDR3 sequence (DNA): TGCGCCAGCAGCCCCGAGGCCGCTTACACTGAAGCTTTCTTT.

The CDR3 nucleotides read TGTGCCACCAGCAGAGAGTGGACAGGAGGAGAAGCTTTCTTT. Amino acids: CATSREWTGGEAFF. The rearrangement uses TRBV15 and TRBJ1-1; 7 bases align to TRBD1. The CDR3 sequence is 14 residues long. The J segment lost 8 bases and the V segment lost 0 bases, leaving 6 bases of the junction unmatched. Germline assignment: CDR1 LNHNV and CDR2 YYDKDF (reference sequence).

This sequence joins TRBV6-5 and TRBJ1-6; 7 bases match TRBD1. The J segment lost 9 bases and the V segment lost 7 bases, leaving 9 bases of the junction unmatched. CDR1 and CDR2 from the germline V gene are MNHEY and SVGAGI. CDR3 length: 14 residues. CDR3 residues: CASTGQAWGSPLHF. The CDR3 coding sequence is TGTGCCAGCACCGGACAGGCCTGGGGTTCACCCCTCCACTTT.

The V call is TRBV19, the J call TRBJ2-1; 11 nucleotides agree with TRBD2. The CDR3 is 17 residues long. Germline assignment: CDR1 LNHDA and CDR2 SQIVND (reference sequence). The V and J ends lost 6 bases and 8 bases, in that order; junction bases with no gene match: 15. CDR3 nucleotide sequence: TGTGCCAGTAGCCCCGACCCTAGCGGGGGGTCCTTGGATGAGCAGTTCTTC. It yields the protein CASSPDPSGGSLDEQFF.

V usage is TRBV7-9 and J usage is TRBJ1-2, with D hard to call. V lost 5 bases to trimming and J lost 2 bases, with 9 bases between them. Germline loops: CDR1 SEHNR, CDR2 FQNEAQ (reference sequence). This CDR3 spans 13 amino acids. CDR3 region: CASSPSSNYGYTF. The CDR3 DNA reads as TGTGCCAGCAGCCCCAGCTCGAACTATGGCTACACCTTC.

V is TRBV27 and J is TRBJ2-3; tentative D call: TRBD1 (5 bases). This CDR3 spans 16 amino acids. Germline lookup yields CDR1 MNHEY and CDR2 SMNVEV (reference sequence). The V end was cut by 5 bases, the J end by 2 bases, with 17 bases between. CDR3 in DNA: TGTGCCAGCAGTCCTCGGACACCCTTATACACAGATACGCAGTATTTT. As protein: CASSPRTPLYTDTQYF.

This chain links TRBV6-5 with TRBJ1-4; D is possibly TRBD1 (5 bases). V shed 6 bases and J shed 4 bases, with 15 bases lying between them. CDR1 is MNHEY, CDR2 SVGAGI, per germline. The CDR3 is 15 residues long. The CDR3 nucleotides read TGTGCCAGCAGACCCTGGGGACGGATTAATGAAAAACTGTTTTTT. Amino acid sequence: CASRPWGRINEKLFF.

This clone was found a few times. The J gene is TRBJ1-1, the V gene TRBV5-4, with D perhaps matching TRBD1 (5 bases). Trimming removed 4 bases at V and 6 bases at J, with 13 bases between. Germline assignment: CDR1 SGHNT and CDR2 YYREEE (reference sequence). CDR3 length: 13 amino acids. CDR3 sequence (DNA): TGTGCCAGCAGCCGGCGGGACGGGCCTGAAGCTTTCTTT. It encodes CASSRRDGPEAFF.

The V and J genes are TRBV11-2 and TRBJ1-2; 10 bases fit TRBD1. V shed 5 bases and J 2 bases; nucleotides not matched to a gene: 2. The CDR3 covers 14 residues. From germline, CDR1 is SGHAT and CDR2 FQNNGV. CDR3 region: CASSPDRGNYGYTF. The DNA of the CDR3 is TGTGCCAGCAGCCCGGACAGGGGGAACTATGGCTACACCTTC.

The V and J genes are TRBV6-6 and TRBJ1-5; 7 bases fit TRBD1. Germline lookup yields CDR1 MNHNY and CDR2 SVGAGI (reference sequence). This CDR3 region has 15 residues. V lost 4 bases to trimming and J lost 1 base; unmatched junction nucleotides: 4. CDR3 coding DNA: TGTGCCAGCAGTTTACAGGGGCGAAGCAATCAGCCCCAGCATTTT. Protein product: CASSLQGRSNQPQHF.

CDR3 DNA sequence: TGCGCCAGCAGCACGTCGGACAGGATGAACACTGAAGCTTTCTTT. Its protein is CASSTSDRMNTEAFF. The genes are TRBV5-1 and TRBJ1-1; 7 positions agree with TRBD1. Trimming cost V 4 bases and J 0 bases; bases outside gene matches: 6. Germline CDR1 is SGHRS and CDR2 is YFSETQ. There are 15 residues in the CDR3.

This sequence joins TRBV18 and TRBJ2-1; TRBD2 matches 8 bases. This CDR3 comprises 17 residues. Unmatched junction bases numbered 17, after V lost 6 bases and J lost 7 bases. Germline assignment: CDR1 KGHSH and CDR2 LQKENI. The CDR3 region has the DNA TGTGCCAGCTCCCCGTCACGGGGGGGCCCGTCGGGGAATGAGCAGTTCTTC. It yields the protein CASSPSRGGPSGNEQFF.

This chain links TRBV5-1 with TRBJ1-1, with TRBD1 matching 10 bases. The germline CDR1 and CDR2 sequences are SGHRS and YFSETQ. Trimming took 1 base from V and 4 from J; bases not matched to a gene: 7. The CDR3 sequence is 16 residues long. CDR3 in amino acids: CASSLYGTGAGTEAFF. The CDR3 DNA is TGCGCCAGCAGCTTGTACGGGACAGGGGCGGGCACTGAAGCTTTCTTT. The whole variable domain, filled in from reference TRBV5-1 and TRBJ1-1, reads KAGVTQTPRYLIKTRGQQVTLSCSPISGHRSVSWYQQTPGQGLQFLFEYFSETQRNKGNFPGRFSGRQFSNSRSEMNVSTLELGDSALYLCASSLYGTGAGTEAFFGQGTRLTVV.

This rearrangement joins TRBV5-1 to TRBJ1-4, with 7 bases that match TRBD1. Germline V lookup: CDR1 SGHRS, CDR2 YFSETQ. The J segment lost 4 bases and the V segment lost 3 bases, leaving 6 bases of the junction unmatched. The CDR3 spans 15 residues. The CDR3 here is CASSSTGASNEKLFF. As DNA, the CDR3 is TGCGCCAGCAGCTCTACAGGGGCGAGTAATGAAAAACTGTTTTTT.

The chain joins TRBV7-2 to TRBJ1-2; 10 bases are shared with TRBD1. CDR1 and CDR2 (germline): SGHTA, FQGNSA. CDR3 size: 17 residues. With 1 base clipped from V and 6 bases from J, the junction kept 11 bases outside the gene matches. CDR3: CASSLVSRTGGSDGYTF. For the CDR3, the DNA is TGTGCCAGCAGCTTAGTAAGCCGGACAGGGGGAAGTGATGGCTACACCTTC.

The rearrangement links TRBV13 to TRBJ2-7; no definite D call. V shed 0 bases and J shed 1 base, with 4 bases lying between them. The germline CDR1 and CDR2 sequences are PRHDT and FYEKMQ (reference sequence). This CDR3 spans 13 amino acids. In DNA, the CDR3 is TGTGCCAGCAGCTTAGGAAATTCCTACGAGCAGTACTTC. It yields the protein CASSLGNSYEQYF.

This chain uses TRBV10-1 with TRBJ2-1, with 7 nucleotides matching TRBD1. Looked up from germline, CDR1 is WNHNN and CDR2 is SYGVQD (reference sequence). CDR3 length: 14 residues. J gave up 6 bases and V 3 bases, and 5 bases lay outside the gene matches. The CDR3 DNA follows: TGCGCCAGCAGTGAAGCGCCAGGGGGCAATGAGCAGTTCTTC. Protein sequence: CASSEAPGGNEQFF.

The rearrangement joins TRBV6-5 to TRBJ1-6; TRBD1 aligns across 7 bases. Losses at the gene ends were 6 bases for V and 11 bases for J; bases not matched to a gene: 10. CDR1 and CDR2 (germline): MNHEY, SVGAGI. This CDR3 region has 14 residues. As DNA, the CDR3 is TGTGCCAGCAGACCGCAGGGGGGAGTGGCACCCCTCCACTTT. Protein: CASRPQGGVAPLHF.

This chain uses TRBV7-3 with TRBJ2-1; 13 bases are shared with TRBD2. Trimming took 2 bases from V and 5 from J; bases not matched to a gene: 0. This CDR3 is built from 15 residues. Germline V gene lookup returns CDR1 SGHTA and CDR2 FQGTGA. The CDR3 DNA follows: TGTGCCAGCAGCTTAGGACTAGCGGGGGACAATGAGCAGTTCTTC. It translates to CASSLGLAGDNEQFF.

The chain combines TRBV6-5 with TRBJ1-2; no clear D gene. The V and J ends lost 6 bases and 3 bases respectively, with 14 bases between them. The length of the CDR3 is 14 residues. CDR1 and CDR2 (germline): MNHEY, SVGAGI. In nucleotides, the CDR3 is TGTGCCAGCAGCATTGTTGCAGCGGACTATGGCTACACCTTC. Encoded protein: CASSIVAADYGYTF.